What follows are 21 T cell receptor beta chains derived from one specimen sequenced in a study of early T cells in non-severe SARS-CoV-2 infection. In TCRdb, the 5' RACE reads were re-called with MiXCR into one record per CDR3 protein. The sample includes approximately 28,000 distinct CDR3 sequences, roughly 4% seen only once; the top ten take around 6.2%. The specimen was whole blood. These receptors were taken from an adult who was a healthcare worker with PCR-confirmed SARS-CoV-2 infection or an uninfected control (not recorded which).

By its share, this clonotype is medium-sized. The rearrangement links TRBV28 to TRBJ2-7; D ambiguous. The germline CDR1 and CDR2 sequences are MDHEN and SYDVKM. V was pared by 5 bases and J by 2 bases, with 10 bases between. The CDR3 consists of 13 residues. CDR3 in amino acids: CASSPSFTYEQYF. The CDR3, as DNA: TGTGCCAGCAGTCCGTCGTTTACCTACGAGCAGTACTTC.

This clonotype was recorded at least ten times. The CDR3 coding sequence is TGTGCCAGCAGCTTAGTACGACTAGCGGGAGAGAACGAGACCCAGTACTTC. It specifies CASSLVRLAGENETQYF. V and J are TRBV7-9 and TRBJ2-5; 12 bases are shared with TRBD2. Germline CDR1 is SEHNR and CDR2 is FQNEAQ (reference sequence). The CDR3 loop spans 17 amino acids. V was pared by 1 base and J by 5 bases, with 8 bases of the junction left unmatched.

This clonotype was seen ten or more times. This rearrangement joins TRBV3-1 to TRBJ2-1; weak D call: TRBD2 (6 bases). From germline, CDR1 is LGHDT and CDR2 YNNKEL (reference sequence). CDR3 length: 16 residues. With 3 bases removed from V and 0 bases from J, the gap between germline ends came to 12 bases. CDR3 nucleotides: TGTGCCAGCAGCCAGATCGGGAGTGGCTCCTACAATGAGCAGTTCTTC. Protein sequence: CASSQIGSGSYNEQFF.

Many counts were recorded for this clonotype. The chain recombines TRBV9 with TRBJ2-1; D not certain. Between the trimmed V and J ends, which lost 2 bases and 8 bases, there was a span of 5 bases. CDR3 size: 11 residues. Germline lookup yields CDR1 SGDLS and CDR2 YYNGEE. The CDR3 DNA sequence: TGTGCCAGCAGCGTTTTGGATGAGCAGTTCTTC. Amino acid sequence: CASSVLDEQFF.

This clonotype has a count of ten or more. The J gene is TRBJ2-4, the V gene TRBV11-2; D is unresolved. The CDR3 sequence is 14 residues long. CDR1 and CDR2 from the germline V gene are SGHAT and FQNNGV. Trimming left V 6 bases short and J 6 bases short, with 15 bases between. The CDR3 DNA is TGTGCCAGCAGTTCGAGGATCGATTCAAACATTCAGTACTTC. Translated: CASSSRIDSNIQYF. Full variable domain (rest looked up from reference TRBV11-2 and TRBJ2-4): EAGVAQSPRYKIIEKRQSVAFWCNPISGHATLYWYQQILGQGPKLLIQFQNNGVVDDSQLPKDRFSAERLKGVDSTLKIQPAKLEDSAVYLCASSSRIDSNIQYFGAGTRLSVL.

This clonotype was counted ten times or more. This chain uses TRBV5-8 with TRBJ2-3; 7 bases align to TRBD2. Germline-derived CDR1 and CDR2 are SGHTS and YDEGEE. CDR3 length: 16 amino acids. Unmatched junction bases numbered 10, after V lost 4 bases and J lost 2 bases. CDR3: CASSPMGAGTTDTQYF. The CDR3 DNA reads TGTGCCAGCAGCCCGATGGGAGCGGGGACCACAGATACGCAGTATTTT.

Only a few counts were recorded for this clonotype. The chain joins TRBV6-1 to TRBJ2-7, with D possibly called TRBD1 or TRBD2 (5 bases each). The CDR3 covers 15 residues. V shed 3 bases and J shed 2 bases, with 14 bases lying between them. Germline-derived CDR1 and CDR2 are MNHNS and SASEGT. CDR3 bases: TGTGCCAGCAGTGAGTGGGTCGGGACCGCCTACGAGCAGTACTTC. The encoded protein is CASSEWVGTAYEQYF.

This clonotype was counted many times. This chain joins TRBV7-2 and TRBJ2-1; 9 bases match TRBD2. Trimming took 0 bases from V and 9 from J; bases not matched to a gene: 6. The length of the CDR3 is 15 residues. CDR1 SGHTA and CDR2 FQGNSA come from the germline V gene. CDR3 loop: CASSLASGRRSEQFF. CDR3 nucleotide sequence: TGTGCCAGCAGCTTAGCTAGCGGGAGAAGAAGTGAGCAGTTCTTC.

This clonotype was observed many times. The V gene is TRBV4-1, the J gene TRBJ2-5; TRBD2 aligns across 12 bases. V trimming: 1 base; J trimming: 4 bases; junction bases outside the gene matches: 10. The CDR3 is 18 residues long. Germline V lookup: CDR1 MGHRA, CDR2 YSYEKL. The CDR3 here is CASSQVASGRAMVETQYF. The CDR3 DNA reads TGCGCCAGCAGCCAAGTAGCTAGCGGGAGGGCCATGGTAGAGACCCAGTACTTC.

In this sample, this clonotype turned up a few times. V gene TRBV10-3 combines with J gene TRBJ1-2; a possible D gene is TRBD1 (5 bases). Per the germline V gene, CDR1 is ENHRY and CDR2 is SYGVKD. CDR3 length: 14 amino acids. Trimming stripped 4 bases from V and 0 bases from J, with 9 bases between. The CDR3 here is CAISARTSNYGYTF. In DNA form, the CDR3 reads TGTGCCATCAGTGCCCGGACATCTAACTATGGCTACACCTTC.

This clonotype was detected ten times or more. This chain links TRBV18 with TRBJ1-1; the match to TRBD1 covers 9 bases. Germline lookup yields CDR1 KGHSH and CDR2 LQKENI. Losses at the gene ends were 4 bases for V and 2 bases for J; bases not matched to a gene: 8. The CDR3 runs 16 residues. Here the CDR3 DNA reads TGTGCCAGCTCACGAAATTCGGACAGGGGAAACACTGAAGCTTTCTTT. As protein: CASSRNSDRGNTEAFF.

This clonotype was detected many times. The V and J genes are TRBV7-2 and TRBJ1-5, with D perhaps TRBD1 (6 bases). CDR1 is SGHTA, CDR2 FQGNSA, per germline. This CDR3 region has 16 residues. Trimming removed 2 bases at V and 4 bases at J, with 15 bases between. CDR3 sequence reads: CASSLSQGLWNQPQHF. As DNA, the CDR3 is TGTGCCAGCAGCTTATCACAGGGTTTATGGAATCAGCCCCAGCATTTT.

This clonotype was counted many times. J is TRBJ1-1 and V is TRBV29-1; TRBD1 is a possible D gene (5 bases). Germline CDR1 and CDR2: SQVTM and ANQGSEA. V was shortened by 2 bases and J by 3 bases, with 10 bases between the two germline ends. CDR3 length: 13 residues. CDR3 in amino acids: CSVETQGDTEAFF. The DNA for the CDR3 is TGCAGCGTTGAAACGCAGGGCGACACTGAAGCTTTCTTT.

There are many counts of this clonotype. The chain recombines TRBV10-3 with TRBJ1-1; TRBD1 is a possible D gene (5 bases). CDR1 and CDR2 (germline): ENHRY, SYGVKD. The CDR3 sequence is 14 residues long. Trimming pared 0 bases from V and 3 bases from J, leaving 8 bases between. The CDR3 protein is CAISESGRDTEAFF. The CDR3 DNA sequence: TGTGCCATCAGTGAGTCCGGCAGGGACACTGAAGCTTTCTTT.

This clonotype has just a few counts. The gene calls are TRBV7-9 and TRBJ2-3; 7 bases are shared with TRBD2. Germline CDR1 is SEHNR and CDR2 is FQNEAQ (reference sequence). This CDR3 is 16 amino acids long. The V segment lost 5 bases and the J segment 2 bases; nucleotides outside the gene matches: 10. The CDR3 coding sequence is TGTGCCAGCAGCCCGCAGAAGCGGGGATTCACAGATACGCAGTATTTT. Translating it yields CASSPQKRGFTDTQYF.

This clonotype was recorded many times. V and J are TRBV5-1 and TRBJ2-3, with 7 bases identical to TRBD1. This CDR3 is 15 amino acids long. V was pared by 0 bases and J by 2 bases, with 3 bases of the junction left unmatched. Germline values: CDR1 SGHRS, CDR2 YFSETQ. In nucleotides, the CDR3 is TGCGCCAGCAGCTTGGGACAGGGCCCCACAGATACGCAGTATTTT. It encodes CASSLGQGPTDTQYF.

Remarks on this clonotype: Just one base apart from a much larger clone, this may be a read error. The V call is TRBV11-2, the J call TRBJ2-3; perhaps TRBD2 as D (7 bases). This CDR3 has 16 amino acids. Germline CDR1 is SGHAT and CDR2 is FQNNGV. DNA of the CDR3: TGTACCAGCAGCTTGGGGGGGCAATTCTGGACAGATACGCAGTATTTT. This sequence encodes CTSSLGGQFWTDTQYF. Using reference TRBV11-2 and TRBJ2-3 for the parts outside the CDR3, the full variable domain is EAGVAQSPRYKIIEKRQSVAFWCNPISGHATLYWYQQILGQGPKLLIQFQNNGVVDDSQLPKDRFSAERLKGVDSTLKIQPAKLEDSAVYLCTSSLGGQFWTDTQYFGPGTRLTVL.

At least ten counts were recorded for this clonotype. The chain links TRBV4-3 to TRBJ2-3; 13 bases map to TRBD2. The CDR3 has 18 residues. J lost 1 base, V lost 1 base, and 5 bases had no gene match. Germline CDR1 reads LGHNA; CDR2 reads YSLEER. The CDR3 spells CASSQGPLAGGGTDTQYF. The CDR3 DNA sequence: TGCGCCAGCAGCCAAGGCCCACTAGCGGGAGGGGGCACAGATACGCAGTATTTT.

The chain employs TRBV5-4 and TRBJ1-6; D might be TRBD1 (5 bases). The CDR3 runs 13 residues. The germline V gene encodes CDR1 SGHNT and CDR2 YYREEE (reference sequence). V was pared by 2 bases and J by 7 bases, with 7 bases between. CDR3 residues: CASSLKGNSPLHF. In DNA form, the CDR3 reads TGTGCCAGCAGCTTAAAGGGGAATTCACCCCTCCACTTT.

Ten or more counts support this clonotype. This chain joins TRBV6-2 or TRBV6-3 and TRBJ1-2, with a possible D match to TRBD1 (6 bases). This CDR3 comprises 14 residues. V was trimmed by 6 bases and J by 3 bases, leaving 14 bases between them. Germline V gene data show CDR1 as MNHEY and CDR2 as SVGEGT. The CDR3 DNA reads TGTGCCAGCAGCGACAGGAATTTCGACTATGGCTACACCTTC. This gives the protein CASSDRNFDYGYTF.

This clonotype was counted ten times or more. The CDR3 region is CASSVRTSEEQYF. The CDR3 nucleotides read TGTGCCAGCAGCGTACGTACTAGCGAGGAGCAGTACTTC. The chain couples TRBV9 to TRBJ2-7; 7 positions agree with TRBD2. Germline CDR1 reads SGDLS; CDR2 reads YYNGEE. With 1 base clipped from V and 7 bases from J, the junction kept 5 bases outside the gene matches. This CDR3 is 13 amino acids long.